This TCR beta chain was captured in a study of shared clonotypes between healthy human individuals. Broader study findings: The study sampled only blood, and tissue repertoires likely differ.

The protocol was immunoSEQ multiplex PCR, while the TCRdb copy is restricted to in-frame clones and leaves out a portion. Of about 2.5 million clones in the sample, 85% to 95% were seen once. This clone is a singleton in its sample. What it binds is unknown. V lost 6 bases and J lost 4, with 12 bases in between. Germline CDR1 reads MDHEN; CDR2 reads SYDVKM. There are 13 residues in the CDR3. V and J are TRBV28 and TRBJ1-2; D is possibly TRBD1 (5 bases). The sequence came from a man in his late teens or twenties in good health. Some clones in this sample may be carry-over from other donors' samples. Material: naive CD4+ T cells from PBMCs. As for subset: CD45RA+ positively selected. Here the CDR3 reads CASRAGTSYGYTF. The CDR3 DNA reads as TGTGCCAGCAGGGCCGGGACGAGCTATGGCTACACCTTC.